This TCR beta chain derives from a study of blood T cells in healthy people across ages (dated by TCRdb to the mid-2010s). About the study as a whole: Template switching captured roughly one uniquely barcoded TCR beta cDNA molecule per two T cells in model experiments. Using deep sequencing normalized with unique cDNA molecular identifiers, the study measured how TCR beta repertoire diversity changes with age. Using the same blood draw, the study looked at two additional independent replicas of 1 million unique cDNA reads for two donors, one aged 18 to 30 and the other aged 80 or older. To avoid experimental bias, donors of different ages were distributed randomly across sequencing lanes. The donors were divided into four age groups: young (average around 16 years), middle-aged (approximately 39), aged (about 60) and long-lived (roughly 82). The investigation overall reported the following: Observed TCR beta diversity correlated strongly with the percentage of naive T cells measured by flow cytometry. Estimates of total diversity based on one million sequenced T cells were considered lower bounds and underestimates. Conclusive comparison of naive and antigen-experienced compartments was prevented by the profiling of bulk unsorted PBMCs. As age increased, observed TCR beta diversity per million T cells dropped in a roughly linear way, and a significant reduction was already evident by age approximately 40. Donor CMV infection status was unknown, potentially confounding age-related changes in expanded clonotypes. Compared with the aged group, the long-lived group had more naive CD4+ T cells, fewer expanded clones and increased TCR diversity, a pattern suggesting age selection.

The CDR3 numbers 18 residues from cysteine through phenylalanine. Only the CDR3 portion is preserved as DNA: 54 bases, with reading frame beginning at the first base. Germline trimming: 6 bases from V, 3 bases from J; junction bases outside gene matches: 19. Library method: 5' RACE. Data came from an Illumina HiSeq 2500. A second PCR of roughly 6 to 11 cycles was performed with a sample-barcoded 5' primer and a J-beta primer mix. A template-switch 5' adaptor carrying 12 random nucleotides introduced a unique molecular identifier onto each TCR beta cDNA molecule. At least 2.5 million CDR3-containing paired-end reads were obtained from each sample. The Mint cDNA synthesis kit, primed by a TRBC-specific oligonucleotide, was used to synthesize first-strand cDNA from all RNA. All cDNA was treated with uracil-DNA glycosylase and then went through a first 18-cycle PCR with the universal primers M1SS and BC2_uni_R. In the paper's pipeline: Normalization of each sample was performed by random selection of 1 million high-quality reads, each carrying a distinct molecular identifier. Instead of being binned into consensus sequences, reads with shared molecular identifiers were discarded. MiTCR, set to a Q25 quality threshold and the strictest error-elimination algorithm, was used for CDR3 identification, clonotype clustering and error correction. A nonparametric unseen species model using Euler transformation provided a lower-bound estimate of total TCR beta diversity. The public reads were reanalyzed by TCRdb: fastp trimming at Q25, MiXCR alignment, in-frame beta chains only. Every entry covers one CDR3 protein and lists the most common genes and DNA from its rows. TCRdb, rather than the study authors, made the V and J calls. Present in this sample are about 780,000 distinct CDR3 sequences, around 62% of which were seen just once. 28% of the sample belongs to the ten largest clones.

Details on this clonotype: Its antigen remains undetermined. The sample holds no much larger clone one base away, and base qualities are not on file.

The approximately 39 donors, aged roughly 6 to 100 years, were systemically healthy Caucasian individuals from Russia. Around 10 milliliters of peripheral blood were collected from each donor into EDTA-treated Vacutainer tubes. Ficoll-Paque density-gradient centrifugation was used to isolate PBMCs, with at least 7 million per sample. Trizol reagent was used to extract total RNA from PBMCs, with at least 5.5 micrograms per sample. For every donor, an aliquot of PBMCs went through flow cytometry to measure the percentages of naive CD45RAhigh/CD27high T cells. The sample consisted of blood. The TCR originated in a man aged 30 to 45 in good health. The V and J segments used are TRBV12-3 or TRBV12-4 and TRBJ1-2; 7 bases in the junction line up with TRBD1. The sequenced DNA is TGTGCCAGCAGCGGAGTCCCCACAACAGGGGAGAAAGACTATGGCTACACCTTC. It translates to CASSGVPTTGEKDYGYTF.